Below are 13 T cell receptor beta chains sequenced from a single sample in a study of control samples from healthy donors and cancer patients. Profiling relied on immunoSEQ multiplex PCR, and the TCRdb table lists in-frame clones only, not all of them. The sample lists about 75,000 clones, around 94% occurring once. The sequenced sample consisted of blood. All receptors derive from a woman in her thirties or forties in good health.

This chain connects TRBV30 to TRBJ1-2; TRBD1 is a possible D gene (6 bases). V was cut by 2 bases and J by 6 bases, with 13 bases left in between. The length of the CDR3 is 13 residues. Germline-derived CDR1 and CDR2 are GTSNPN and SVGIG (reference sequence). In DNA form, the CDR3 reads TGTGCCTGGAGTATACAGGGAGATGATGGCTACACCTTC. Protein: CAWSIQGDDGYTF.

The chain carries TRBV4-2 and TRBJ2-6, with D possibly matching TRBD1 (6 bases). V was shortened by 6 bases and J by 0 bases, with 12 bases between the two germline ends. Per germline, CDR1 LGHNA and CDR2 YNFKEQ. The CDR3 spans 16 residues. CDR3 amino acids: CASRPEGDSGANVLTF. The CDR3 bases are TGTGCCAGCAGACCTGAGGGGGACTCTGGGGCCAACGTCCTGACTTTC.

The chain's CDR3 is CASSVGGDVSGNTIYF. The CDR3 DNA is TGTGCCAGCAGCGTAGGGGGGGACGTCTCTGGAAACACCATATATTTT. This chain joins TRBV9 and TRBJ1-3; D is perhaps TRBD1 (5 bases). There are 16 residues in the CDR3. The V gene lost 0 bases and the J gene lost 0 bases, with 10 bases spanning the gap. Germline V gene sequence: CDR1 SGDLS, CDR2 YYNGEE.

The rearrangement joins TRBV12-3 or TRBV12-4 to TRBJ1-6; no definite D call. V was shortened by 2 bases and J by 10 bases, with 3 bases between the two germline ends. CDR3 length equals 11 residues. The CDR3 DNA sequence: TGTGCCAGCAGTTTACAATCACCCCTCCACTTT. Encoded protein: CASSLQSPLHF.

V usage is TRBV19 and J usage is TRBJ1-6; D unclear. CDR1 and CDR2 (germline): LNHDA, SQIVND (reference sequence). This CDR3 contains 15 residues. V shed 2 bases and J shed 3 bases, with 8 bases lying between them. The CDR3 coding sequence is TGTGCCAGTAGTATAAAAAGATTCTATAATTCACCCCTCCACTTT. Its protein is CASSIKRFYNSPLHF.

The rearrangement links TRBV5-6 to TRBJ1-1; D not certain. The germline CDR1 and CDR2 sequences are SGHDT and YYEEEE. Deletions cut 5 bases from V and 2 bases from J, with 7 bases between. The length of the CDR3 is 12 residues. CDR3 sequence (DNA): TGTGCCAGCAGTGGGCATAACACTGAAGCTTTCTTT. As protein: CASSGHNTEAFF.

This sequence joins TRBV20-1 and TRBJ1-1, with D possibly matching TRBD1 (5 bases). The CDR3 covers 11 residues. V dropped 1 base and J dropped 13 bases, with 13 bases sitting between them. Germline V gene data show CDR1 as DFQATT and CDR2 as SNEGSKA (reference sequence). CDR3 residues: CSARGAPRDFF. The CDR3, as DNA: TGCAGTGCTAGAGGGGCACCCAGGGATTTCTTT.

The gene calls are TRBV4-1 and TRBJ2-5; unclear D gene. This CDR3 contains 15 residues. The germline CDR1 and CDR2 sequences are MGHRA and YSYEKL. Trimming cost V 3 bases and J 1 base, with 12 bases left between them. The CDR3 DNA follows: TGCGCCAGCAGCCACATGCAGGTTCCCCAAGAGACCCAGTACTTC. It is translated as CASSHMQVPQETQYF.

The chain has TRBV27 and TRBJ2-7; 7 nucleotides agree with TRBD2. CDR1 is MNHEY and CDR2 is SMNVEV in the germline V gene (reference sequence). J gave up 6 bases and V 5 bases, and 16 bases lay outside the gene matches. The CDR3 is 16 residues long. The CDR3 DNA reads TGTGCCAGCAGTCCTGCGGGGGTGAGGGCGCGGGGCGAGCAGTACTTC. Translation gives CASSPAGVRARGEQYF.

The V and J genes are TRBV27 and TRBJ2-1; D is unclear. Deletions cut 1 base from V and 8 bases from J, with 6 bases between. Germline assignment: CDR1 MNHEY and CDR2 SMNVEV (reference sequence). This CDR3 comprises 12 residues. CDR3: CASSLLGDEQFF. The CDR3 DNA reads TGTGCCAGCAGTTTATTAGGAGATGAGCAGTTCTTC.

The rearrangement links TRBV6-5 to TRBJ2-3; D could derive from TRBD1 or TRBD2 (5 bases each). V gave up 10 bases and J gave up 5 bases, with 16 bases separating them. Germline V gene data show CDR1 as MNHEY and CDR2 as SVGAGI. The CDR3 is 13 amino acids. CDR3 sequence (DNA): TGTGCCACCCTGTCTACTGGGGGAGATACGCAGTATTTT. This sequence encodes CATLSTGGDTQYF.

The chain couples TRBV7-9 to TRBJ2-7, with 7 bases fitting TRBD1. The CDR3 has 15 residues. Germline-derived CDR1 and CDR2 are SEHNR and FQNEAQ (reference sequence). The junction had 10 bases not matched to a gene; V was cut back by 6 bases and J by 2 bases. The CDR3 loop is CASSVLTGAPYEQYF. CDR3 DNA: TGTGCCAGCAGTGTCCTCACAGGGGCGCCCTACGAGCAGTACTTC.

The chain recombines TRBV6-1 with TRBJ2-1; possibly TRBD2 for D (6 bases). CDR3 length equals 18 residues. The V gene lost 1 base and the J gene lost 2 bases, with 18 bases spanning the gap. Germline CDR1 and CDR2: MNHNS and SASEGT. CDR3 region: CASSEGLSGGLTYNEQFF. CDR3 nucleotide sequence: TGTGCCAGCAGTGAAGGGTTGTCCGGGGGTTTAACCTACAATGAGCAGTTCTTC.